These T cell receptor beta chains were read from a single sample in a study of cytotoxic CD8 clonotypes in ibrutinib-treated CLL. Sequencing was performed with immunoSEQ multiplex PCR; in TCRdb, only in-frame clones are kept and a portion is missing. The profile covers 150,000 or so clones, with around 85% appearing a single time and over 2% taken by the ten largest. The specimen was PBMCs, collected after 24 months of ibrutinib treatment. These receptors were collected from a human donor with chronic lymphocytic leukemia. Each CDR3 is given with its conserved first and last residue. Each record gives: J gene, clone size, V gene, D gene, CDR3 DNA, CDR3 protein. D genes are given only for firm matches. Only some rows state a clone size, as once, few, many or a class for expanded clones.

>TRBJ2-2|few|TRBV5-1|.
TGCGCCAGCAGCCACGATAGCACCGGGGAGCTGTTTTTT
CASSHDSTGELFF
>TRBJ2-1|.|TRBV19|TRBD2
TGTGCCAGTAGTCCGGGGACTAGCTTAGGGTCCTACAATGAGCAGTTCTTC
CASSPGTSLGSYNEQFF
>TRBJ1-3|once|TRBV4-1|.
TGCGCCAGCAGCCAACCTAGGGAAGGTGGAAACACCATATATTTT
CASSQPREGGNTIYF
>TRBJ1-1|.|TRBV7-3|.
TGTGCCAGCAGCTTACAGGGTTCGAACACTGAAGCTTTCTTT
CASSLQGSNTEAFF
>TRBJ2-2|few|TRBV7-2|.
TGTGCCAGCAGCCTCACCGAGGGGACCGGGGAGCTGTTTTTT
CASSLTEGTGELFF
>TRBJ2-5|.|TRBV14|TRBD2
TGTGCCAGCAGCCAAGAGACTAGCGCAATCGAGACCCAGTACTTC
CASSQETSAIETQYF
>TRBJ2-3|.|TRBV7-3|TRBD1
TGTGCCAGCAGCCCCCGGGACAGGGTATCTGGTAGCACAGATACGCAGTATTTT
CASSPRDRVSGSTDTQYF
>TRBJ2-3|.|TRBV4-2|TRBD2
TGTGCCAGCAGCCCCACTGGCGGGGGATACACAGATACGCAGTATTTT
CASSPTGGGYTDTQYF
>TRBJ1-2|.|TRBV4-2|.
TGTGCCAGCAGCCAAGATTGGACGGGTTTGGCGGACTATGGCTACACCTTC
CASSQDWTGLADYGYTF
>TRBJ1-2|few|TRBV4-2|.
TGTGCCAGCAGCCAAGCGGGGGGCTACACCTTC
CASSQAGGYTF